This TCR beta chain was recorded in a study of T cell responses to AZD1222 COVID-19 vaccine. As for the study in general: Pooled samples include second doses given at about 4 or 12 weeks.

Concerning this clone: Its antigen is still unknown.

TCRdb's copy holds only in-frame clones and misses some; the assay was immunoSEQ multiplex PCR. This sample carries 150,000 to 200,000 clones, 88% of them seen once, and the ten largest clones take 0.49%. Findings of the study overall: Repertoire sampling was restricted to post-peak T cell response timepoints. The breadth and depth of Spike-specific TCRs increased once two AZD1222 doses had been given. Unmutated variant regions are reportedly the target of nearly half of TCRs that are spike-specific.

Germline V gene data show CDR1 as MNHEY and CDR2 as SVGEGT. V was clipped by 4 bases and J by 10 bases, with 23 bases between them. This CDR3 is 17 amino acids long. The clonotype originates from an adult in good health. The source was peripheral blood, collected on day 0 of AZD1222 vaccination. This chain uses TRBV6-2 or TRBV6-3 with TRBJ1-6; D call uncertain. CDR3 DNA: TGTGCCAGCAGTTTACCACCGCCGGCAGGAGGTCAGTCACCCCTCCACTTT. Translated: CASSLPPPAGGQSPLHF.